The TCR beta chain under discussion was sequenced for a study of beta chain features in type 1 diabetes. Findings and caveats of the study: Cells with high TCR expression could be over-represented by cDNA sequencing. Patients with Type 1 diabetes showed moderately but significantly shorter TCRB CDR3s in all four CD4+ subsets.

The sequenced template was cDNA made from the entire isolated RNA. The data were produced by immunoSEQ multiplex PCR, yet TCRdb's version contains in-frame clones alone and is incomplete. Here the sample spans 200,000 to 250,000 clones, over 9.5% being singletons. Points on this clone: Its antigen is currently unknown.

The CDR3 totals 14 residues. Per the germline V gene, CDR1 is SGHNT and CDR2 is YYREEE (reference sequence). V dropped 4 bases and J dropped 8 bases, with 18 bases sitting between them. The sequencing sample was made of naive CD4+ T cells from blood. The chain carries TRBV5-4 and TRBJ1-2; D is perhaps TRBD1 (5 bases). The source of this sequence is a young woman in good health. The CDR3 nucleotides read TGTGCCAGCAGCCCGGACGCAGGGCCCTTGGGCTACACCTTC. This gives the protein CASSPDAGPLGYTF.